This TCR beta chain comes out of a study of blood T cell repertoires in COVID-19. Turning to the study itself: Both acute and convalescent COVID-19 samples were obtained from the United States, Italy and Spain.

V was trimmed by 5 bases and J by 4 bases, leaving 12 bases between them. The V gene's germline CDR1 is GTSNPN and CDR2 SVGIG (reference sequence). CDR3 size: 13 residues. In the study's own analysis: Reference gene primer amplification gave estimated nucleated cell counts. Profiling relied on immunoSEQ multiplex PCR, and the TCRdb table lists in-frame clones only, not all of them. V and J calls and clone size are copied from that table; D and trimming were computed from the DNA. The table shows 140,000 to 150,000 clones, with around nine tenths occurring only once. This TCR was recovered from a human donor in a cohort sampled during active COVID-19. V usage is TRBV30 and J usage is TRBJ1-5; D gene uncertain. The sample consisted of peripheral blood. CDR3 DNA sequence: TGTGCCTGGGCCCTGTCCTTAAATCAGCCCCAGCATTTT. Its translation: CAWALSLNQPQHF.